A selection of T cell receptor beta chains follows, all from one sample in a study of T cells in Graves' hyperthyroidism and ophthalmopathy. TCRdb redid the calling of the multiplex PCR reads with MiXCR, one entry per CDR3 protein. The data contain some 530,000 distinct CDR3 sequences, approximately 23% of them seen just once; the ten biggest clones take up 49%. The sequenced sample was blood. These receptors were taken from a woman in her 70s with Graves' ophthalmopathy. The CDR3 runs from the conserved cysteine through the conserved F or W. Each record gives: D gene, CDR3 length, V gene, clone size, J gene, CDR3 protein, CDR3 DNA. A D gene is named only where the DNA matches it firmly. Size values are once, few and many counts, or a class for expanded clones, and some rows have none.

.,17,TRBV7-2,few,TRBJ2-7,CASSLEVVPENYYEQYF,TGTGCCAGCAGCTTAGAGGTCGTTCCGGAGAATTACTACGAGCAGTACTTC
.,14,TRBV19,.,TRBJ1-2,CASSSVGGAHGYTF,TGTGCCAGTAGTAGCGTGGGAGGGGCACATGGCTACACCTTC
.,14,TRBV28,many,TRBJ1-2,CASSPGPTNYGYTF,TGTGCCAGCAGTCCCGGGCCAACTAACTATGGCTACACCTTC
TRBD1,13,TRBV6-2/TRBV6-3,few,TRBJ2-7,CASRRRDSYEQYF,TGTGCCAGCAGAAGACGGGACAGCTACGAGCAGTACTTC
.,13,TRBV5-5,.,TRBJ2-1,CASGTRANNEQFF,TGTGCCAGCGGGACACGCGCTAACAATGAGCAGTTCTTC
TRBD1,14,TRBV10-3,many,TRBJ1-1,CAISTTGFDTEAFF,TGTGCCATCAGTACGACAGGGTTTGACACTGAAGCTTTCTTT
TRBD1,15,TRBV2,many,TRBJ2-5,CASSRPGQGQETQYF,TGTGCCAGCAGTCGGCCGGGACAGGGACAAGAGACCCAGTACTTC
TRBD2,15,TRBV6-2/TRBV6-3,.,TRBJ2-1,CASRGLAGSYNEQFF,TGTGCCAGCAGGGGACTAGCGGGCTCCTACAATGAGCAGTTCTTC
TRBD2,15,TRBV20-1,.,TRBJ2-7,CSAGDIAGGSYEQYF,TGCAGTGCTGGGGATATAGCGGGAGGGTCCTACGAGCAGTACTTC
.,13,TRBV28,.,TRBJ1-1,CAICQGTNTEAFF,TGTGCCATCTGCCAGGGCACGAACACTGAAGCTTTCTTT
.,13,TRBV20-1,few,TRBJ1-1,CSALRDQDTEAFF,TGCAGTGCCCTGCGAGATCAGGACACTGAAGCTTTCTTT
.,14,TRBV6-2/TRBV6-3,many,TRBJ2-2,CASSYLGQAGELFF,TGTGCCAGCAGTTACTTAGGACAAGCCGGGGAGCTGTTTTTT
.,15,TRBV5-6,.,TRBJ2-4,CASSLIQQTKNIQYF,TGTGCCAGCAGCTTGATTCAACAGACCAAAAACATTCAGTACTTC
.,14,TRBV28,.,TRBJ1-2,CASRTQRGGYGYTF,TGTGCCAGCAGAACCCAGAGGGGGGGCTATGGCTACACCTTC
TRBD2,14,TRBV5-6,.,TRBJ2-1,CASSLGAGGNEQFF,TGTGCCAGCAGCCTCGGGGCGGGAGGGAATGAGCAGTTCTTC